Each of the 14 T cell receptor beta chains below was sequenced from the same sample in a study of early T cells in non-severe SARS-CoV-2 infection. TCRdb redid the calling of the 5' RACE reads with MiXCR, one entry per CDR3 protein. This sample yields around 71,000 distinct CDR3 sequences, of which 9% to 10% are seen a single time; 15% to 19% belongs to the top ten. The sequencing here drew on whole blood, taken at baseline. Receptor source: an adult who was a healthcare worker with PCR-confirmed SARS-CoV-2 infection or an uninfected control (not recorded which).

This clonotype was recorded many times. The chain combines TRBV5-1 with TRBJ2-7; D remains unclear. V lost 4 bases and J lost 1, with 12 bases in between. The V gene's germline CDR1 is SGHRS and CDR2 YFSETQ. The CDR3 extends over 14 amino acids. CDR3 region: CASSLESTSYEQYF. The CDR3, as DNA: TGCGCCAGCAGCCTGGAGAGTACTTCCTACGAGCAGTACTTC.

This clonotype came up many times. The rearrangement joins TRBV7-6 to TRBJ1-1; 7 positions agree with TRBD1. Germline CDR1 SGHVS, CDR2 FNYEAQ. There are 14 residues in the CDR3. The V and J ends lost 5 bases and 5 bases, in that order; junction bases with no gene match: 8. The CDR3 DNA is TGTGCCAGCAGCCGGGACAGCCGACGGACTGAAGCTTTCTTT. Translating gives CASSRDSRRTEAFF.

This clonotype was recorded a few times. The CDR3 DNA is TGTGCCAGCAGCGTAGGTGTTAGCGGCCGAATCCAGTTCTTC. Translation: CASSVGVSGRIQFF. The rearrangement joins TRBV9 to TRBJ2-1; tentatively, D is TRBD2 (6 bases). The germline CDR1 and CDR2 sequences are SGDLS and YYNGEE. CDR3 size: 14 residues. V was trimmed by 0 bases and J by 13 bases, leaving 17 bases between them.

This clonotype occurred a few times. The chain combines TRBV7-2 with TRBJ2-1; 9 bases line up with TRBD2. V shed 7 bases and J 5 bases; nucleotides not matched to a gene: 9. The CDR3 is 15 amino acids. CDR1 and CDR2 (germline): SGHTA, FQGNSA. The CDR3 DNA reads TGTGCCAGCACCAAAGAAGCGGGAGGAAACAATGAGCAGTTCTTC. Translated, it gives CASTKEAGGNNEQFF.

This chain connects TRBV11-2 to TRBJ1-1; no firm D call. Trimming removed 6 bases from V and 0 bases from J, with 26 bases in between. The CDR3 extends over 19 amino acids. The germline V gene encodes CDR1 SGHAT and CDR2 FQNNGV. CDR3 loop: CASSHSSTGIQWMNTEAFF. The DNA for the CDR3 is TGTGCCAGCAGTCACAGTTCCACCGGGATCCAGTGGATGAACACTGAAGCTTTCTTT.

The sample holds a few counts of this clonotype. This sequence joins TRBV28 and TRBJ2-7; D uncertain. The germline V and J ends were trimmed by 3 bases and 2 bases, with 11 bases remaining between them. Germline V gene data show CDR1 as MDHEN and CDR2 as SYDVKM. The CDR3 is made up of 14 amino acids. Here the CDR3 reads CASSFGQETYEQYF. CDR3 DNA sequence: TGTGCCAGCAGTTTCGGCCAGGAGACCTACGAGCAGTACTTC.

This clonotype was found many times. The V call is TRBV29-1, the J call TRBJ1-4; no reliable D call. The CDR3 loop spans 13 amino acids. Trimming took off 5 bases at V and 2 bases at J, with 9 bases between the two ends. Per germline, CDR1 SQVTM and CDR2 ANQGSEA. The CDR3 spells CSVCVGTNEKLFF. In DNA form, the CDR3 reads TGCAGCGTTTGTGTCGGTACTAATGAAAAACTGTTTTTT.

The chain is built from TRBV9 and TRBJ2-7; D is unresolved. The ends were cut back, 0 bases at V and 5 bases at J, with 12 bases in the middle. Germline loops: CDR1 SGDLS, CDR2 YYNGEE. This CDR3 region has 14 residues. CDR3 bases: TGTGCCAGCAGCGTAGCGTCGAGGTCGAACGAGCAGTACTTC. As protein: CASSVASRSNEQYF.

The chain recombines TRBV7-2 with TRBJ2-5; D uncertain. CDR3 size: 13 residues. CDR1 is SGHTA and CDR2 is FQGNSA in the germline V gene. Trimming removed 6 bases at V and 5 bases at J, with 13 bases between. The CDR3 nucleotides read TGTGCCAGCAGACGGGTGAGCGAGGAGACCCAGTACTTC. As protein: CASRRVSEETQYF.

The chain links TRBV7-2 to TRBJ2-5; TRBD1 agrees at 9 bases. This CDR3 spans 16 amino acids. CDR1 SGHTA and CDR2 FQGNSA come from the germline V gene. V was clipped by 4 bases and J by 1 base; unmatched bases: 7. The CDR3 region is CASSSGHRGRQETQYF. The CDR3 DNA reads as TGTGCCAGCAGCTCGGGGCACAGGGGGCGCCAAGAGACCCAGTACTTC.

This clonotype was counted many times. This chain joins TRBV12-3 or TRBV12-4 and TRBJ1-1, with D possibly being TRBD1 (5 bases). CDR3 size: 14 residues. V was trimmed by 6 bases and J by 0 bases, leaving 11 bases between them. Here the CDR3 reads CASSPQVLNTEAFF. CDR3 in DNA: TGTGCCAGCAGCCCACAGGTCTTGAACACTGAAGCTTTCTTT.

This clonotype was seen more than once but under ten times. J is TRBJ2-5 and V is TRBV5-1, with D possibly being TRBD2 (5 bases). CDR3 length: 13 residues. The V gene's germline CDR1 is SGHRS and CDR2 YFSETQ. The ends were cut back, 3 bases at V and 3 bases at J, with 9 bases in the middle. The CDR3 here is CASSSEAEETQYF. CDR3 DNA: TGCGCCAGCAGCTCGGAGGCAGAAGAGACCCAGTACTTC.

There are a few counts of this clonotype. The chain has TRBV7-2 and TRBJ2-7; D unresolved. The germline CDR1 and CDR2 sequences are SGHTA and FQGNSA. The CDR3 consists of 15 residues. The V end lost 2 bases, the J end lost 0 bases, and 11 bases lay between the germline ends. The CDR3 DNA reads TGTGCCAGCAGCTTATCCCCCTCGAGCTCCTACGAGCAGTACTTC. Its translation is CASSLSPSSSYEQYF.

This clonotype was counted at least ten times. This chain joins TRBV24-1 and TRBJ1-5; 7 bases map to TRBD1. V shed 5 bases and J 0 bases; nucleotides not matched to a gene: 3. The germline V gene encodes CDR1 KGHDR and CDR2 SFDVKD. This CDR3 is 15 amino acids long. The CDR3 nucleotides are TGTGCCACCAGTGGGACAGGTGATAGCAATCAGCCCCAGCATTTT. Protein: CATSGTGDSNQPQHF.